This T cell receptor beta chain derives from a study of blood T cell repertoires in COVID-19. Overall study context: Sources were T cells, B-cell-depleted T cells, or PBMCs; the material itself was cDNA or gDNA.

The length of the CDR3 is 11 residues. V dropped 6 bases and J dropped 5; count of bases not matched to a gene: 3. Germline V CDR1 and CDR2: SQVTM, ANQGSEA. The assay was immunoSEQ multiplex PCR, and TCRdb's table has in-frame clones only and misses some. The data hold a few hundred thousand clones, with 88% observed a single time. This clone occurred a few times. The source material was PBMCs or T cells enriched from blood (not recorded which). The TCR originated in a woman aged 55 to 70 in a cohort exposed to, infected with or recovered from COVID-19 (not recorded which). V is TRBV29-1 and J is TRBJ2-7; 8 nucleotides align to TRBD1. The chain's CDR3 is CSVDRANEQYF. CDR3 bases: TGCAGCGTGGACAGGGCAAACGAGCAGTACTTC.